Below, one T cell receptor (beta chain) is given with its context. Its target is not known. Per the germline V gene, CDR1 is SGDLS and CDR2 is YYNGEE. V dropped 0 bases and J dropped 1 base, with 9 bases sitting between them. The CDR3 runs 15 residues. TCRdb's copy holds only in-frame clones and misses some; the assay was immunoSEQ multiplex PCR. The data contain nearly 90,000 clones, roughly 87% of them seen just once; the ten biggest clones take up 5.8%. The sample is drawn from a study of T cell responses to AZD1222 COVID-19 vaccine. Findings of the study overall: Recipients of two AZD1222 doses showed rising Spike-specific TCR breadth and depth. Reports say nearly half of spike-specific TCRs go after unmutated variant regions.

The sequence derives from an adult in good health. The sequenced sample was peripheral blood, obtained on day 0 of AZD1222 vaccination. The chain employs TRBV9 and TRBJ2-3; D gene ambiguous. The CDR3 sequence: CASSVEVGRTDTQYF. In DNA form, the CDR3 reads TGTGCCAGCAGCGTAGAAGTAGGCCGCACAGATACGCAGTATTTT.